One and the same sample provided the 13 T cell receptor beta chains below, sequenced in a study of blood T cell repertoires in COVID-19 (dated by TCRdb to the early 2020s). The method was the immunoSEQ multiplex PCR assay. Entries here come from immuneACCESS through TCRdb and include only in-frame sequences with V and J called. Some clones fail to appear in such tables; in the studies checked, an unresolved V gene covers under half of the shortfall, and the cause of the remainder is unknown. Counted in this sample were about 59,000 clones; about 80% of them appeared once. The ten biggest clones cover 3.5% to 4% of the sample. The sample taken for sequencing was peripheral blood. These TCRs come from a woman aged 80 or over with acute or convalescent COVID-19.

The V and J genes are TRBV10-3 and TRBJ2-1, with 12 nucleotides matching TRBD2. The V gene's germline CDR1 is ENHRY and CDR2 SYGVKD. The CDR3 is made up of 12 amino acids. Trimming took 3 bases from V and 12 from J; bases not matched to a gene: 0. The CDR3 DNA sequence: TGTGCCATCAGTGAACTAGCGGGAGGGCAGTTCTTC. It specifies CAISELAGGQFF.

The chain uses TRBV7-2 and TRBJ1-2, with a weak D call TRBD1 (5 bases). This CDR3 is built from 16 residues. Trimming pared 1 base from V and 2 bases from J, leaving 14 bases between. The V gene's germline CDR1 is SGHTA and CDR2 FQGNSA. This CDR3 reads CASSLGAQGRNYGYTF. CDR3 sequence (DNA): TGTGCCAGCAGCTTAGGGGCCCAGGGAAGGAACTATGGCTACACCTTC. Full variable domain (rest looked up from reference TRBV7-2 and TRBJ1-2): GAGVSQSPSNKVTEKGKDVELRCDPISGHTALYWYRQSLGQGLEFLIYFQGNSAPDKSGLPSDRFSAERTGGSVSTLTIQRTQQEDSAVYLCASSLGAQGRNYGYTFGSGTRLTVV.

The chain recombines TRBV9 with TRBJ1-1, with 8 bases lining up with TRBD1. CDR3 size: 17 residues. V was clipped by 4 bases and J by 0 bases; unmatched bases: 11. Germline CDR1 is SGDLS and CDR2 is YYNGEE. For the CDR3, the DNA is TGTGCCAGCAGCTTCCGACAGGGGCCCTACATGAACACTGAAGCTTTCTTT. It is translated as CASSFRQGPYMNTEAFF. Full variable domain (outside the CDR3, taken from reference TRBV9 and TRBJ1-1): DSGVTQTPKHLITATGQRVTLRCSPRSGDLSVYWYQQSLDQGLQFLIQYYNGEERAKGNILERFSAQQFPDLHSELNLSSLELGDSALYFCASSFRQGPYMNTEAFFGQGTRLTVV.

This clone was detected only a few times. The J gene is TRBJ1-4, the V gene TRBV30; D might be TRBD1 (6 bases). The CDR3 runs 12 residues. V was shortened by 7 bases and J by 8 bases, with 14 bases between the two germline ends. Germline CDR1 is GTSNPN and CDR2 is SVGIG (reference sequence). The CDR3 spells CAFPGVAEKLFF. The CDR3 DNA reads TGTGCCTTTCCAGGGGTTGCGGAAAAACTGTTTTTT.

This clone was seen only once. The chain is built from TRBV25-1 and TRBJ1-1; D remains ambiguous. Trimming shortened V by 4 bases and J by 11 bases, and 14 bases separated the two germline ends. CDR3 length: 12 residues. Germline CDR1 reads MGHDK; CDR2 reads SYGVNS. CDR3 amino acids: CASSGVNEEAFF. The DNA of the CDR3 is TGTGCCAGCAGTGGGGTGAACGAGGAGGCTTTCTTT.

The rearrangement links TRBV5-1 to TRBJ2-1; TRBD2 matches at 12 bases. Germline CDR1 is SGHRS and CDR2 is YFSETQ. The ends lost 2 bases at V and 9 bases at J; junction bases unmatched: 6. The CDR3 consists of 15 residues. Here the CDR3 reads CASSFVLAGGGEQFF. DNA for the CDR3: TGCGCCAGCAGCTTCGTTCTAGCGGGAGGGGGTGAGCAGTTCTTC.

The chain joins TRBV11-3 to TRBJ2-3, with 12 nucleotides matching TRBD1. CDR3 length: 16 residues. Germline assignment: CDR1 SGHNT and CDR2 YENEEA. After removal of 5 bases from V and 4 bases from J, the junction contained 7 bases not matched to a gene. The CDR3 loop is CASSQGQGAVSDTQYF. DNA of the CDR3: TGTGCCAGCAGCCAGGGACAGGGGGCAGTTTCAGATACGCAGTATTTT.

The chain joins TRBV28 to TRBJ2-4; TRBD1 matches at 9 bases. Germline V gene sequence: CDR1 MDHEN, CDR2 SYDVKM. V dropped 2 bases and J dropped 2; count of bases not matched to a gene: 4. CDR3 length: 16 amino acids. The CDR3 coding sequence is TGTGCCAGCAGTTTAACAGGGGGCACGACCAAAAACATTCAGTACTTC. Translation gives CASSLTGGTTKNIQYF.

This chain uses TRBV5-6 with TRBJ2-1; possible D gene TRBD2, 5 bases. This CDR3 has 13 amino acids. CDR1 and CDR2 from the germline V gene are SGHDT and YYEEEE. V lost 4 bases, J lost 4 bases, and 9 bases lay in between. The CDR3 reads CASSRRGYNEQFF. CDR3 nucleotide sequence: TGTGCCAGCAGCCGGAGAGGGTACAATGAGCAGTTCTTC.

DNA for the CDR3: TGCGCCAGCAGCTCTATAGATACGCAGTATTTT. Amino acid sequence: CASSSIDTQYF. This sequence joins TRBV5-1 and TRBJ2-3; D remains ambiguous. V was clipped by 3 bases and J by 5 bases, with 4 bases between them. CDR1 and CDR2 from the germline V gene are SGHRS and YFSETQ. The CDR3 runs 11 residues.

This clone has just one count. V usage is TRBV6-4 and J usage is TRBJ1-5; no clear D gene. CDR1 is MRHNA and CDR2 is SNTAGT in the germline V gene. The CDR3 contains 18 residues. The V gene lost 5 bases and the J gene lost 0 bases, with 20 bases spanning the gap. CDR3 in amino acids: CASSLSIWARYSNQPQHF. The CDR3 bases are TGTGCCAGCAGTTTATCAATATGGGCTCGTTATAGCAATCAGCCCCAGCATTTT.

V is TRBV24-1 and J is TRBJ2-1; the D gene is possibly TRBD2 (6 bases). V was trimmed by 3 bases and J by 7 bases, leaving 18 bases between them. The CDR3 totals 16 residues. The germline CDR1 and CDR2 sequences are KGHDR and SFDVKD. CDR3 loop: CATSDHLASTQNEQFF. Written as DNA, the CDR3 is TGTGCCACCAGTGATCACCTAGCGTCTACCCAGAATGAGCAGTTCTTC.

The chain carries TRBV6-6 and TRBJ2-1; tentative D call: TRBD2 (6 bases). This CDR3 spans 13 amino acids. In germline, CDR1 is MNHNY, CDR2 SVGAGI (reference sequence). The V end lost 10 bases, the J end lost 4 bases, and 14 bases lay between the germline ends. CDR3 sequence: CATKGGSYNEQFF. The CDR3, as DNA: TGTGCCACCAAAGGAGGGAGTTACAATGAGCAGTTCTTC.